The 10 T cell receptor beta chains in this list originate from one sample, sequenced in a study of beta chain features in type 1 diabetes. Study-wide results and caveats: Type 1 diabetes patients had TCRB CDR3s that were shorter (moderately but significantly so) in all four CD4+ subsets.

These TCRs' antigens remain unknown. Investigators reverse transcribed all isolated RNA, so they sequenced expressed TCRB transcripts. Here immunoSEQ multiplex PCR was the method, and the copy in TCRdb shows in-frame clones only, minus some. The table includes about 160,000 clones, 63% detected once. What was sequenced was naive CD4+ T cells from blood. These receptors originate from a man aged 30 to 39 with type 1 diabetes.

The V and J genes are TRBV19 and TRBJ2-7, with 9 bases matching TRBD1. This CDR3 contains 16 residues. The trim removed 0 bases at V and 7 bases at J, leaving 10 bases unmatched. Germline CDR1 and CDR2: LNHDA and SQIVND (reference sequence). DNA of the CDR3: TGTGCCAGTAGTATAGATCCCCGGACAGGGGAGGGTGAGCAGTACTTC. Amino acids: CASSIDPRTGEGEQYF.

CDR3 DNA sequence: TGTGCCAGCAGCCTAGGGGGGCTGGGAGAGACCCAGTACTTC. Translating gives CASSLGGLGETQYF. This chain links TRBV9 with TRBJ2-5; D may match TRBD1 or TRBD2 (6 bases each). Trimming shortened V by 4 bases and J by 4 bases, and 14 bases separated the two germline ends. The CDR3 extends over 14 amino acids. In germline, CDR1 is SGDLS, CDR2 YYNGEE.

The genes are TRBV28 and TRBJ2-1; tentative D call: TRBD2 (6 bases). Deletions cut 7 bases from V and 2 bases from J, with 9 bases between. The CDR3 loop spans 13 amino acids. Germline assignment: CDR1 MDHEN and CDR2 SYDVKM. The CDR3 bases are TGTGCCAGCAAGGGAGGAGCCTACAATGAGCAGTTCTTC. It is translated as CASKGGAYNEQFF.

The chain couples TRBV25-1 to TRBJ2-1; D is undetermined. Trimming took 3 bases from V and 7 from J, leaving 4 bases between them. CDR1 is MGHDK, CDR2 SYGVNS, per germline. The CDR3 sequence is 11 residues long. The CDR3 nucleotides are TGTGCCAGCAGTGATGCGAATGAGCAGTTCTTC. It translates to CASSDANEQFF.

A few counts support this clone. J is TRBJ1-4 and V is TRBV29-1, with 9 nucleotides matching TRBD1. Germline CDR1 reads SQVTM; CDR2 reads ANQGSEA. The junction had 18 bases not matched to a gene; V was cut back by 6 bases and J by 10 bases. The CDR3 has 16 amino acids. The CDR3 DNA reads as TGCAGCGTGACGACGAGACCGGGACAGGGTTTAGGAAAACTGTTTTTT. Residues: CSVTTRPGQGLGKLFF.

This rearrangement joins TRBV4-1 to TRBJ2-5, with 7 bases fitting TRBD2. Trimming took 0 bases from V and 5 from J; bases not matched to a gene: 12. The CDR3 sequence is 17 residues long. Germline CDR1 MGHRA, CDR2 YSYEKL. The CDR3, as DNA: TGCGCCAGCAGCCAAGATCGGTCGGTTAAACTAGCGGAGACCCAGTACTTC. Amino acids: CASSQDRSVKLAETQYF.

The rearrangement joins TRBV9 to TRBJ1-1; D gene unclear. CDR1 and CDR2 (germline): SGDLS, YYNGEE. The CDR3 runs 13 residues. V lost 0 bases to trimming and J lost 14 bases, with 17 bases between them. The CDR3 DNA follows: TGTGCCAGCAGCGTAGAAGGATCAGCCCGAGCGTTCTTT. Amino acids: CASSVEGSARAFF.

V is TRBV4-3 and J is TRBJ2-1; D perhaps matches TRBD2 (6 bases). There are 17 residues in the CDR3. Trimming shortened V by 4 bases and J by 2 bases, and 18 bases separated the two germline ends. CDR1 and CDR2 (germline): LGHNA, YSLEER. The CDR3 coding sequence is TGCGCCAGCAGCCGAGTCGGCGGGGCGGGACCCTACAATGAGCAGTTCTTC. This translates into CASSRVGGAGPYNEQFF.

CDR3 sequence: CASSIVAFNTGELFF. CDR3 nucleotides: TGTGCCAGTAGTATAGTGGCGTTCAACACCGGGGAGCTGTTTTTT. V and J are TRBV19 and TRBJ2-2; D remains ambiguous. Germline assignment: CDR1 LNHDA and CDR2 SQIVND (reference sequence). The CDR3 contains 15 residues. V lost 1 base, J lost 2 bases, and 8 bases lay in between.

This clone was picked up a small number of times. The chain employs TRBV29-1 and TRBJ2-3, with unresolved D. Germline values: CDR1 SQVTM, CDR2 ANQGSEA. The V gene lost 4 bases and the J gene lost 3 bases, with 17 bases spanning the gap. CDR3 size: 15 residues. The CDR3 loop reads CSVGRATGGTDTQYF. For the CDR3, the DNA is TGCAGCGTTGGCCGGGCGACGGGTGGAACAGATACGCAGTATTTT.